The 30 T cell receptor beta chains reported below all come from one sample, sequenced in a study of lymphopenia after photon versus proton radiotherapy. Method: immunoSEQ multiplex PCR; TCRdb's copy keeps in-frame clones and lacks some. The data contain 2,100 or so clones, around 76% of them singletons. Here the sequenced sample was peripheral blood, taken from a patient treated with photon-based radiotherapy. These receptors all come from a man older than 75 with cholangiocarcinoma.

The rearrangement joins TRBV5-4 to TRBJ2-7, with D unclear. CDR3 length: 14 residues. Trimming removed 1 base at V and 2 bases at J, with 10 bases between. The germline gives CDR1 SGHNT, CDR2 YYREEE (reference sequence). CDR3 protein: CASSLMGTAYEQYF. CDR3 coding DNA: TGTGCCAGCAGCTTGATGGGAACAGCCTACGAGCAGTACTTC. The full variable domain, with the rest looked up from reference TRBV5-4 and TRBJ2-7, is ETGVTQSPTHLIKTRGQQVTLRCSSQSGHNTVSWYQQALGQGPQFIFQYYREEENGRGNFPPRFSGLQFPNYSSELNVNALELDDSALYLCASSLMGTAYEQYFGPGTRLTVT.

This chain connects TRBV28 to TRBJ2-2; D uncertain. The germline V gene encodes CDR1 MDHEN and CDR2 SYDVKM. The V end was cut by 1 base, the J end by 7 bases, with 13 bases between. The CDR3 totals 15 residues. The CDR3 loop reads CASSLLLLVGGELFF. The CDR3 DNA is TGTGCCAGCAGTTTATTACTCCTAGTTGGCGGGGAGCTGTTTTTT.

This clone was seen only a few times. The chain is built from TRBV5-4 and TRBJ1-2; D unresolved. The CDR3 has 12 amino acids. The germline CDR1 and CDR2 sequences are SGHNT and YYREEE (reference sequence). V dropped 0 bases and J dropped 8 bases, with 8 bases sitting between them. The CDR3 nucleotides are TGTGCCAGCAGCTTGGACAAATCGGGCTACACCTTC. Translated, it gives CASSLDKSGYTF. Combining the CDR3 with reference TRBV5-4 and TRBJ1-2 gives the whole variable domain ETGVTQSPTHLIKTRGQQVTLRCSSQSGHNTVSWYQQALGQGPQFIFQYYREEENGRGNFPPRFSGLQFPNYSSELNVNALELDDSALYLCASSLDKSGYTFGSGTRLTVV.

The rearrangement links TRBV4-3 to TRBJ2-3, with a possible D match to TRBD2 (7 bases). Germline loops: CDR1 LGHNA, CDR2 YSLEER. The V and J ends lost 0 bases and 4 bases respectively, with 11 bases between them. The CDR3 has 15 amino acids. CDR3 nucleotide sequence: TGCGCCAGCAGCCAAGATTGGGGGGGCGCAGATACGCAGTATTTT. It codes for CASSQDWGGADTQYF.

The V and J genes are TRBV4-2 and TRBJ2-6; D is ambiguous. The CDR3 covers 14 residues. V was trimmed by 4 bases and J by 3 bases, leaving 7 bases between them. Germline assignment: CDR1 LGHNA and CDR2 YNFKEQ. CDR3 sequence (DNA): TGTGCCAGCAGCCCCGGTGATGGGGCCAACGTCCTGACTTTC. It specifies CASSPGDGANVLTF.

This sequence joins TRBV27 and TRBJ2-3, with 9 nucleotides matching TRBD1. The junction had 2 bases not matched to a gene; V was cut back by 1 base and J by 0 bases. The CDR3 is made up of 16 amino acids. Germline V lookup: CDR1 MNHEY, CDR2 SMNVEV (reference sequence). CDR3 nucleotides: TGTGCCAGCAGTTTATACAGGGGGCATAGCACAGATACGCAGTATTTT. It translates to CASSLYRGHSTDTQYF.

Judged by abundance, this clone is large (0.1 to 1%). J is TRBJ1-4 and V is TRBV14; D ambiguous. The V gene lost 2 bases and the J gene lost 2 bases, with 9 bases spanning the gap. Germline V gene data show CDR1 as SGHDN and CDR2 as FVKESK. The CDR3 sequence is 15 residues long. The CDR3, as DNA: TGTGCCAGCAGCCAATTTTCGAGGACTAATGAAAAACTGTTTTTT. Translation gives CASSQFSRTNEKLFF.

The chain has TRBV9 and TRBJ2-3, with D possibly TRBD2 on 7 matching bases. Trimming removed 8 bases from V and 3 bases from J, with 19 bases in between. Germline V gives CDR1 SGDLS, CDR2 YYNGEE. CDR3 length equals 15 residues. The CDR3 loop is CASNRGAGGTDTQYF. CDR3 DNA: TGTGCCAGTAATCGGGGGGCCGGAGGTACAGATACGCAGTATTTT.

The table lists this clone with a few counts. J is TRBJ2-7 and V is TRBV6-5, with D perhaps TRBD1 or TRBD2 (6 bases each). V gave up 6 bases and J gave up 7 bases, with 16 bases separating them. The CDR3 extends over 13 amino acids. Germline loops: CDR1 MNHEY, CDR2 SVGAGI. The CDR3 DNA follows: TGTGCCAGCAGCCTACTCCAGGGGAGGGAGCAGTACTTC. Translation gives CASSLLQGREQYF.

The rearrangement uses TRBV10-1 and TRBJ2-7, with 7 bases identical to TRBD2. V lost 10 bases, J lost 4 bases, and 10 bases stayed unmatched. CDR1 and CDR2 (germline): WNHNN, SYGVQD (reference sequence). CDR3 length: 13 amino acids. This CDR3 reads CATLGRGYYEQYF. The DNA of the CDR3 is TGCGCCACACTAGGGAGGGGCTATTACGAGCAGTACTTC.

V usage is TRBV18 and J usage is TRBJ2-3; D gene uncertain. This CDR3 region has 12 residues. Per germline, CDR1 KGHSH and CDR2 LQKENI. V lost 5 bases and J 0 bases, leaving 3 bases between the germline ends. The CDR3 region is CASSSSTDTQYF. CDR3 bases: TGTGCCAGCTCATCAAGCACAGATACGCAGTATTTT.

This clone has only one observation. The chain couples TRBV18 to TRBJ2-3, with 7 bases lining up with TRBD2. This CDR3 contains 13 residues. J was trimmed by 5 bases and V by 3 bases; bases with no gene match: 2. The germline gives CDR1 KGHSH, CDR2 LQKENI. The CDR3 spells CASSPGLQDTQYF. CDR3 nucleotide sequence: TGTGCCAGCTCACCGGGACTACAAGATACGCAGTATTTT.

The chain employs TRBV9 and TRBJ1-3, with 7 bases matching TRBD1. Trimming at V came to 0 bases and at J to 0 bases, leaving 6 bases not matched to a gene. The CDR3 covers 17 residues. CDR1 and CDR2 from the germline V gene are SGDLS and YYNGEE. DNA for the CDR3: TGTGCCAGCAGCGTAGGTGGACAGGCGAGCTCTGGAAACACCATATATTTT. Translation gives CASSVGGQASSGNTIYF.

The chain employs TRBV9 and TRBJ2-2; D unclear. This CDR3 has 14 residues. From germline, CDR1 is SGDLS and CDR2 YYNGEE. The V end was cut by 0 bases, the J end by 4 bases, with 7 bases between. This chain's CDR3 is CASSVDEATGELFF. The CDR3 bases are TGTGCCAGCAGCGTAGACGAGGCCACCGGGGAGCTGTTTTTT. The full variable domain, its missing parts supplied by reference TRBV9 and TRBJ2-2, is DSGVTQTPKHLITATGQRVTLRCSPRSGDLSVYWYQQSLDQGLQFLIQYYNGEERAKGNILERFSAQQFPDLHSELNLSSLELGDSALYFCASSVDEATGELFFGEGSRLTVL.

The genes are TRBV6-1 and TRBJ2-3; D assignment may be TRBD1 or TRBD2 (5 bases each). This CDR3 contains 16 residues. The ends were cut back, 4 bases at V and 2 bases at J, with 16 bases in the middle. Germline V gene data show CDR1 as MNHNS and CDR2 as SASEGT. The CDR3 sequence is CASSGGRLIYTDTQYF. The CDR3 DNA reads TGTGCCAGCAGTGGGGGACGTTTAATTTACACAGATACGCAGTATTTT.

This chain connects TRBV7-8 to TRBJ1-5; perhaps TRBD1 as D (5 bases). Germline values: CDR1 SGHVS, CDR2 FQNEAQ. V lost 7 bases to trimming and J lost 7 bases, with 14 bases between them. The CDR3 runs to 13 residues. Here the CDR3 reads CASTTGTAQPQHF. In DNA, the CDR3 is TGTGCCAGCACCACCGGGACGGCACAGCCCCAGCATTTT.

This clone is a singleton in its sample. CDR3 bases: TGTGCCTGGAGTGCGGGGACAGGGGCGTTCTACGAGCAGTACTTC. Its protein is CAWSAGTGAFYEQYF. The chain carries TRBV30 and TRBJ2-7, with 10 bases fitting TRBD1. Germline CDR1 reads GTSNPN; CDR2 reads SVGIG (reference sequence). With V trimmed by 1 base and J by 3 bases, 6 bases remained unmatched. The CDR3 length is 15 residues.

CDR3 DNA: TGTGCCAGCAGCTCATCCGGGACTGGCGGCGGAAAGACCCAGTACTTC. This codes for CASSSSGTGGGKTQYF. This chain links TRBV7-2 with TRBJ2-5, with D maybe TRBD2 (6 bases). This CDR3 region has 16 residues. V lost 4 bases and J 6 bases, leaving 21 bases between the germline ends. CDR1 is SGHTA and CDR2 is FQGNSA in the germline V gene.

The J gene is TRBJ1-3, the V gene TRBV29-1; a possible D gene is TRBD1 (5 bases). CDR3 length: 13 residues. The V gene's germline CDR1 is SQVTM and CDR2 ANQGSEA. The V end lost 4 bases, the J end lost 0 bases, and 7 bases lay between the germline ends. DNA of the CDR3: TGCAGCGTTGCCAGGGACTCTGGAAACACCATATATTTT. It specifies CSVARDSGNTIYF.

The chain joins TRBV13 to TRBJ1-3, with a tentative D call TRBD1 (5 bases). The CDR3 has 15 amino acids. Trimming pared 5 bases from V and 4 bases from J, leaving 15 bases between. Per germline, CDR1 PRHDT and CDR2 FYEKMQ (reference sequence). The CDR3 loop reads CASSAWGSQGNTIYF. The CDR3 coding sequence is TGTGCCAGCAGCGCGTGGGGGTCGCAAGGAAACACCATATATTTT.

J is TRBJ1-2 and V is TRBV5-8; the D gene is possibly TRBD1 (6 bases). CDR3 length equals 17 residues. Germline V lookup: CDR1 SGHTS, CDR2 YDEGEE. The V and J ends lost 4 bases and 7 bases respectively, with 26 bases between them. The CDR3 sequence is CASSPNHSGGGVGGYTF. The CDR3 bases are TGTGCCAGCAGCCCCAACCATTCGGGGGGCGGAGTAGGTGGCTACACCTTC.

The rearrangement joins TRBV5-6 to TRBJ1-1; D not resolved. This CDR3 spans 17 amino acids. Germline-derived CDR1 and CDR2 are SGHDT and YYEEEE. V was shortened by 1 base and J by 6 bases, with 22 bases between the two germline ends. The CDR3 protein is CASSLLGSRPRPSEAFF. The CDR3 coding sequence is TGTGCCAGCAGCTTGCTCGGCAGCCGGCCTAGGCCCTCTGAAGCTTTCTTT.

As concerns this clone: Distinct nucleotide sequences in the sample also encode this CDR3. The CDR3 protein is CASSLLGGTEAFF. The CDR3 nucleotides read TGTGCCAGCAGCTTACTGGGTGGCACTGAAGCTTTCTTT. The rearrangement links TRBV5-4 to TRBJ1-1; D uncertain. The CDR3 sequence is 13 residues long. The germline V gene has CDR1 SGHNT and CDR2 YYREEE (reference sequence). V gave up 2 bases and J gave up 4 bases, with 9 bases separating them.

The CDR3 bases are TGTGCCAGCAGTGAAGGAGGACAGCTCCAAGAGACCCAGTACTTC. Protein product: CASSEGGQLQETQYF. V usage is TRBV2 and J usage is TRBJ2-5; TRBD1 might be the D (6 bases). There are 15 residues in the CDR3. V lost 1 base to trimming and J lost 1 base, with 10 bases between them. Per germline, CDR1 SNHLY and CDR2 FYNNEI.

About this clone itself: The same CDR3 is also encoded by other DNA sequences in this sample. V is TRBV29-1 and J is TRBJ1-2; D uncertain. V was pared by 2 bases and J by 0 bases, with 10 bases between. The CDR3 spans 14 residues. Germline CDR1 is SQVTM and CDR2 is ANQGSEA. The CDR3 DNA reads TGCAGCGTTGAACCCCCCGGAGCTAACTATGGCTACACCTTC. It encodes CSVEPPGANYGYTF.

The rearrangement joins TRBV9 to TRBJ2-1; no clear D. The CDR3 has 16 residues. Trimming stripped 0 bases from V and 7 bases from J, with 17 bases between. Germline loops: CDR1 SGDLS, CDR2 YYNGEE. CDR3 in amino acids: CASSVVPAPRGNEQFF. Written as DNA, the CDR3 is TGTGCCAGCAGCGTAGTGCCGGCCCCACGAGGAAATGAGCAGTTCTTC. Filled out from reference TRBV9 and TRBJ2-1, the complete variable domain reads DSGVTQTPKHLITATGQRVTLRCSPRSGDLSVYWYQQSLDQGLQFLIQYYNGEERAKGNILERFSAQQFPDLHSELNLSSLELGDSALYFCASSVVPAPRGNEQFFGPGTRLTVL.

CDR3 sequence (DNA): TGTGCCAGCAGTGAGGGCAACTCAGGGACAGATACGCAGTATTTT. Translation gives CASSEGNSGTDTQYF. The chain recombines TRBV9 with TRBJ2-3, with D tentatively TRBD1 or TRBD2 (5 bases each). The CDR3 consists of 15 residues. Germline loops: CDR1 SGDLS, CDR2 YYNGEE. The germline V and J ends were trimmed by 5 bases and 3 bases, with 16 bases remaining between them.

The V and J genes are TRBV18 and TRBJ2-2; no clear D. V dropped 3 bases and J dropped 3 bases, with 11 bases sitting between them. Looked up from germline, CDR1 is KGHSH and CDR2 is LQKENI. This CDR3 is built from 15 residues. CDR3 sequence: CASSPRQVDTGELFF. The CDR3 coding sequence is TGTGCCAGCTCACCGCGTCAGGTGGACACCGGGGAGCTGTTTTTT.

This clone is a singleton in its sample. V and J are TRBV7-6 and TRBJ2-7; 13 bases are a match to TRBD2. Unmatched junction bases numbered 9, after V lost 5 bases and J lost 5 bases. This CDR3 spans 16 amino acids. Germline V gene sequence: CDR1 SGHVS, CDR2 FNYEAQ. This CDR3 reads CASSLSTSGGAHEQYF. The DNA for the CDR3 is TGTGCCAGCAGCCTCAGTACTAGCGGGGGGGCCCACGAGCAGTACTTC.

The rearrangement uses TRBV19 and TRBJ1-4; maybe TRBD1 (6 bases). Germline assignment: CDR1 LNHDA and CDR2 SQIVND (reference sequence). The CDR3 has 15 amino acids. V gave up 4 bases and J gave up 4 bases, with 13 bases separating them. This CDR3 reads CASSRAGALNEKLFF. The CDR3 bases are TGTGCCAGTAGTAGGGCAGGGGCCCTTAATGAAAAACTGTTTTTT.